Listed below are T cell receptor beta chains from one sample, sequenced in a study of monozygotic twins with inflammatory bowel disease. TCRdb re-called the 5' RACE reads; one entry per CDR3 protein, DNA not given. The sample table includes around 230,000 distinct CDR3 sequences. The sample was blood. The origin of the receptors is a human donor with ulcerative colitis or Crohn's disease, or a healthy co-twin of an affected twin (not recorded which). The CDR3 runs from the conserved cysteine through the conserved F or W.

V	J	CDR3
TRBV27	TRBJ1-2	CASSPYRGVYGYTF
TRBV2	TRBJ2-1	CASRREGDLRVNEQFF
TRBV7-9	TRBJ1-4	CASSLDTWGYEKLFF
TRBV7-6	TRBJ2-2	CASSLAILAQVGGELFF
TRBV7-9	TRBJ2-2	CASSRPGLGGGELFF
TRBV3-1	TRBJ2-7	CASSLGQGNSYEQYF
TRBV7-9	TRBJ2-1	CASSFMWSNEQFF
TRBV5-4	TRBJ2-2	CASSLPGGLAGELFF
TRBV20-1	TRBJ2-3	CSARPTSGYTDTQYF
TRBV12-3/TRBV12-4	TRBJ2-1	CASSWGTGGIYEQFF
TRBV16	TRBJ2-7	CASSQVQEGEQYF
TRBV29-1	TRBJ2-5	CSGLQGRETQYF
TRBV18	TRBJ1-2	CASSPETGLTSYGYTF
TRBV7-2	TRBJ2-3	CASSLGVAATDTQYF
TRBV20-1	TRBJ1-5	CSARAQGADNQPQHF
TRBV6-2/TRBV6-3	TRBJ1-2	CASSQRQTEGYTF
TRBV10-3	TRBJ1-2	CAISPMKTGGSLKYGYTF
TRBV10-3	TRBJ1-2	CAISPGTDGYTF
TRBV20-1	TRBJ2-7	CSARRGQAEEQYF
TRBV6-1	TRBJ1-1	CASSRLVFRTEAFF
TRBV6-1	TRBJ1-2	CASSESGRYGYTF
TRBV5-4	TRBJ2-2	CASRSTSGANTGELFF
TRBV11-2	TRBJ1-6	CASSSDYNSPLHF
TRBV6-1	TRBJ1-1	CASSPPGQGNTEAFF
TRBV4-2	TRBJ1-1	CASSQDLRARNTEAFF
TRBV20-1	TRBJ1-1	CSAGQVKGTEAFF
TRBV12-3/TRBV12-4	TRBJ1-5	CASRADDSQPQHF
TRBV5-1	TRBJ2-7	CASSLVQASEQYF
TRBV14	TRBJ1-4	CASSPSGTGYEKLFF
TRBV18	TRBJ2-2	CASSPGVTGELFF
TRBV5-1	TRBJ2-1	CASSLVGKGEQFF
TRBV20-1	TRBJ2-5	CSAQRGLQETQYF
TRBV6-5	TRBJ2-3	CASSFDLDTQYF
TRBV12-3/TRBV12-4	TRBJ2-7	CASTLSGTQTYEQYF
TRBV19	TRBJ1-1	CASSIGGVTEAFF
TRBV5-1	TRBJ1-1	CASSLSGVNTEAFF
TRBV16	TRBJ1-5	CASSQEQFQPQHF
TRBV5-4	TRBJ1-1	CASKTGGRTEAFF
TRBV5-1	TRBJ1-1	CASSYREGTEAFF
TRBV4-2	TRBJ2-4	CASSQSSPGQTAKNIQYF